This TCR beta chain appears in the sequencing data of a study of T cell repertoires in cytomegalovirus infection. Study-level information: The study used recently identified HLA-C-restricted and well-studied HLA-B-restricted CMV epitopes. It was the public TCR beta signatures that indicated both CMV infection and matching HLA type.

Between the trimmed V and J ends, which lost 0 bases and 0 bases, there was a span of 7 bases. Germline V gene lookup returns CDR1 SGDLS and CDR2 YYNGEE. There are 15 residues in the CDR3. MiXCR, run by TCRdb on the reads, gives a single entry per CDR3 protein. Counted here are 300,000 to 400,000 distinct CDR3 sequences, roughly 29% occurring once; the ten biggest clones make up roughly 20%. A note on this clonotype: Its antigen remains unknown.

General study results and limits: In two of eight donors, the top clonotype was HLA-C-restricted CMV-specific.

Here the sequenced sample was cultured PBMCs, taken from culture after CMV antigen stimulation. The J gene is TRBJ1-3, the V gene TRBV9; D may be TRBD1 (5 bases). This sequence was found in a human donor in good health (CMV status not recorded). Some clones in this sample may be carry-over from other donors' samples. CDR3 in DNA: TGTGCCAGCAGCGTAGGAGGGACCTCTGGAAACACCATATATTTT. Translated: CASSVGGTSGNTIYF.